This TCR beta chain was sequenced for a study of blood T cells in healthy people across ages. General study findings and limits: Roughly linearly, TCR beta diversity per million T cells fell as age increased. Estimates drawn from one million T cells were deemed to understate diversity.

As regards this clonotype: Its target is unknown.

With a J-beta primer mix and a sample-barcoded 5' primer, a second PCR ran roughly 6 to 11 cycles. Tags on each cDNA molecule came from a template-switch adaptor with 12 random nucleotides. TCRdb used MiXCR to reprocess the 5' RACE reads, holding one entry per CDR3 protein. Here the sample spans roughly 1,100,000 distinct CDR3 sequences, around 25% being singletons. Between the trimmed V and J ends, which lost 5 bases and 0 bases, there was a span of 8 bases. CDR1 and CDR2 from the germline V gene are SQVTM and ANQGSEA. CDR3 length equals 13 residues. Separately, the same data were catalogued under a study of T cells of mothers and their children.

Sequenced input: blood. This sequence originates from a girl aged 2-10 years in good health. The V and J genes are TRBV29-1 and TRBJ1-3, with D tentatively TRBD1 (5 bases). CDR3 residues: CSVPDSSGNTIYF. CDR3 bases: TGCAGCGTTCCCGACAGCTCTGGAAACACCATATATTTT. The complete variable domain, with remaining parts taken from reference TRBV29-1 and TRBJ1-3, reads SAVISQKPSRDICQRGTSLTIQCQVDSQVTMMFWYRQQPGQSLTLIATANQGSEATYESGFVIDKFPISRPNLTFSTLTVSNMSPEDSSIYLCSVPDSSGNTIYFGEGSWLTVV.